At least ten counts were recorded for the clone carrying this TCR beta chain. Its antigen is unknown. The record originates from a study of response to subunit inactivated influenza vaccine. V dropped 5 bases and J dropped 12; count of bases not matched to a gene: 7. Germline V gives CDR1 ENHRY, CDR2 SYGVKD. This CDR3 is 12 amino acids long. Study-level points and caveats: Only a handful of new T cells, the authors suggested, are recruited with each seasonal influenza vaccination.

TCRdb re-called the RT-PCR reads with MiXCR, one entry per CDR3 protein. The table has 400,000 to 650,000 distinct CDR3 sequences, roughly 7.6% seen once. This specimen was PBMCs from blood, taken less than 30 months after vaccination. The V call is TRBV10-3, the J call TRBJ2-1; 7 bases are shared with TRBD2. The receptor comes from a man between 50 and 70 years old who received an inactivated influenza vaccine. DNA for the CDR3: TGTGCCATCAGTACAACTAGCGTAGTGCAGTTCTTC. Translated: CAISTTSVVQFF.